This TCR beta chain appears in the sequencing data of a study of T-cell memory formation after mild COVID-19. Study-wide context: TCR clusters were mostly confined to one donor each. Study-wide results and caveats: Day 15 to 85 contractors were CD4/CD8 balanced; later expanders leaned CD4+. Pre-infection memory contained some responding clones, which suggested that cross-reactive memory had joined.

Germline-derived CDR1 and CDR2 are LGHDT and YNNKEL (reference sequence). The V end was cut by 3 bases, the J end by 7 bases, with 13 bases between. The CDR3 has 14 residues. In its sample, this clonotype was seen a few times. Its antigen is as yet unknown. A single record per CDR3 protein comes from TCRdb applying MiXCR to the 5' RACE reads. Counted here are 100,000 to 150,000 distinct CDR3 sequences, 16% occurring once; the ten biggest clones make up around 14%. This chain uses TRBV3-1 with TRBJ2-1, with D perhaps given as TRBD1 or TRBD2 (5 bases each). Sequenced sample: PBMCs or a T cell subset sorted from them (not recorded which). The TCR originated in an adult woman who had mild COVID-19 (a few samples of this study predate the infection). Cell type and time point are not known. CDR3 in amino acids: CASSQGSGRNEQFF. In DNA form, the CDR3 reads TGTGCCAGCAGCCAGGGATCGGGGCGGAATGAGCAGTTCTTC.